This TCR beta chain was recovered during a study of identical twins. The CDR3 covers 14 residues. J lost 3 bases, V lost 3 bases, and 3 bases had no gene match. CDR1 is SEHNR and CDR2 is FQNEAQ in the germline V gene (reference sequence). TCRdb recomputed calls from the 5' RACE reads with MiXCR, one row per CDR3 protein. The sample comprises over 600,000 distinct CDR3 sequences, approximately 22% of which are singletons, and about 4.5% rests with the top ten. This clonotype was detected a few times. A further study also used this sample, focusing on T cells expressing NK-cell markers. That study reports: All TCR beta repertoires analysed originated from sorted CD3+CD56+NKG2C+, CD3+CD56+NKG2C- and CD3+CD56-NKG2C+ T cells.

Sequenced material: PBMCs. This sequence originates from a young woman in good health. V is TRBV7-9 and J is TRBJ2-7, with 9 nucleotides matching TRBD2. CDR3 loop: CASSFLAGYYEQYF. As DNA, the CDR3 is TGTGCCAGCAGCTTTCTAGCGGGGTACTACGAGCAGTACTTC.